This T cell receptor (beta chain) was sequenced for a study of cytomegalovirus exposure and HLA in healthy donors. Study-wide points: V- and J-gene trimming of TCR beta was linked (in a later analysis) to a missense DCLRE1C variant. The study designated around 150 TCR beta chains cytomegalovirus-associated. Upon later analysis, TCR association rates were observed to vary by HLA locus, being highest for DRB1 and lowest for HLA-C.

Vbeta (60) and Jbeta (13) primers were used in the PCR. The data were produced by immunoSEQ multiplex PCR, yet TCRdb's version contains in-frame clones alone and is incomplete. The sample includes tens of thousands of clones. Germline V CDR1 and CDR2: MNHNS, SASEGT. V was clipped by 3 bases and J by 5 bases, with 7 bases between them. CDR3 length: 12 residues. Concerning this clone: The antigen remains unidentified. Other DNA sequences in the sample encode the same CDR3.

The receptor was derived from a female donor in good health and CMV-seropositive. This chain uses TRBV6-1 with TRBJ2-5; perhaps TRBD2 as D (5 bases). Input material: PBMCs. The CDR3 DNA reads TGTGCCAGCAGTGATCGAGGGGAGACCCAGTACTTC. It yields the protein CASSDRGETQYF.